The sequence of this T cell receptor beta chain was determined in a study of glioma-infiltrating T cells. At the level of the study: Samples included WHO grade II oligodendrogliomas or astrocytomas and initial-diagnosis grade IV glioblastomas. Broader study findings: A blood CDR3 motif signature was depleted in highly divergent patients. Gliomas, especially low-grade, showed above-expected tissue-blood divergence; non-neoplastic patients showed below.

The CDR3 has 15 residues. Germline CDR1 reads MNHEY; CDR2 reads SVGEGT. The V and J ends lost 2 bases and 1 base respectively, with 11 bases between them. Turning to this clonotype: As yet, its antigen is unknown.

Using RNA template, CDR3s of TCR alpha and beta were amplified with iRepertoire arm-PCR. Tissue mRNA or PBMC total RNA, 100-400 ng, went into one-step reverse transcription and amplification. TCRdb re-called the multiplex PCR reads with MiXCR, one entry per CDR3 protein. This sample yields a few hundred thousand distinct CDR3 sequences, of which about two fifths are seen a single time; 12% belongs to the top ten. The chain recombines TRBV6-2 or TRBV6-3 with TRBJ1-2; D unresolved. The sequencing input was glioma tissue, nonneoplastic brain tissue, or PBMCs (not recorded which). The sequence came from a human donor with low-grade glioma or glioblastoma, undergoing nonglioma brain surgery, or in good health (not recorded which). The CDR3, as DNA: TGTGCCAGCAGTTACGGATACAAGTTTAACTATGGCTACACCTTC. Translation: CASSYGYKFNYGYTF.